A single sample is the source of the 24 T cell receptor beta chains below, sequenced in a study of response to subunit inactivated influenza vaccine. TCRdb redid the calling of the RT-PCR reads with MiXCR, one entry per CDR3 protein. The repertoire consists of under 550,000 distinct CDR3 sequences, with roughly 7.6% occurring once and the leading ten covering 10% to 15%. This specimen was PBMCs from blood, taken 23 to 25 months after vaccination. The receptors come from a man between 50 and 69 years old who received an inactivated influenza vaccine.

CDR3 DNA: TGCAGTGCCCTGCCGGGACAGGGATTTCGTAACACTGAAGCTTTCTTT. Protein: CSALPGQGFRNTEAFF. The rearrangement links TRBV20-1 to TRBJ1-1; 9 nucleotides agree with TRBD1. The CDR3 covers 16 residues. J lost 2 bases, V lost 6 bases, and 13 bases had no gene match. Per germline, CDR1 DFQATT and CDR2 SNEGSKA (reference sequence).

The rearrangement uses TRBV6-5 and TRBJ2-5; D unclear. The CDR3 loop spans 11 amino acids. Germline CDR1 and CDR2: MNHEY and SVGAGI. Trimming stripped 2 bases from V and 9 bases from J, with 7 bases between. Here the CDR3 DNA reads TGTGCCAGCAGTTACGGTGGGGCCCAGTACTTC. The encoded protein is CASSYGGAQYF.

In this sample, this clonotype turned up many times. The rearrangement uses TRBV6-1 and TRBJ1-5, with 9 bases lining up with TRBD1. The length of the CDR3 is 13 residues. CDR1 MNHNS and CDR2 SASEGT come from the germline V gene. V dropped 10 bases and J dropped 4; count of bases not matched to a gene: 5. This CDR3 is CATTDRGNQPQHF. The CDR3 DNA is TGTGCCACCACGGACAGGGGAAATCAGCCCCAGCATTTT.

This clonotype was detected ten times or more. V gene TRBV7-2 combines with J gene TRBJ2-1; 13 bases fit TRBD2. Germline CDR1 and CDR2: SGHTA and FQGNSA. The V gene end was trimmed by 2 bases and the J gene end by 12 bases; junction bases not matched to a gene: 7. There are 15 residues in the CDR3. CDR3 loop: CASSLSTTSGGRQFF. Written as DNA, the CDR3 is TGTGCCAGCAGCTTATCAACGACTAGCGGGGGGCGGCAGTTCTTC.

The chain employs TRBV12-3 or TRBV12-4 and TRBJ2-7; no definite D call. The V end was cut by 6 bases, the J end by 0 bases, with 9 bases between. CDR3 length equals 13 residues. This CDR3 is CASRTEFSYEQYF. CDR3 DNA: TGTGCCAGCAGGACGGAATTCTCCTACGAGCAGTACTTC.

The chain couples TRBV29-1 to TRBJ2-1; 7 bases are shared with TRBD2. V dropped 6 bases and J dropped 14; count of bases not matched to a gene: 19. The CDR3 is made up of 14 amino acids. Germline V gene data show CDR1 as SQVTM and CDR2 as ANQGSEA. The CDR3: CSVRKVTSEGMEFF. CDR3 nucleotides: TGCAGCGTACGAAAGGTAACTAGCGAAGGTATGGAGTTCTTC.

This clonotype was counted many times. The chain has TRBV21-1 and TRBJ2-1; the D call TRBD2 from the table was never checked on the DNA. TRBV21-1 is listed as a pseudogene. The CDR3 is 19 residues long. DNA for the CDR3: TGTGCCAGCAGCAATCCCTGTTATAGAGTAGCGGGAGGGGTGGGTGAGCAGTTCTTC. This encodes CASSNPCYRVAGGVGEQFF.

This clonotype was picked up a small number of times. V is TRBV29-1 and J is TRBJ2-7; possibly TRBD1 for D (5 bases). Germline lookup yields CDR1 SQVTM and CDR2 ANQGSEA. The V end was cut by 4 bases, the J end by 6 bases, with 13 bases between. The CDR3 runs 12 residues. The CDR3 protein is CSVVSGYGEQYF. CDR3 nucleotide sequence: TGCAGCGTTGTATCAGGGTACGGCGAGCAGTACTTC.

Only a few counts were recorded for this clonotype. V and J are TRBV7-6 and TRBJ2-5; D perhaps matches TRBD2 (6 bases). The CDR3 runs 17 residues. The germline V gene encodes CDR1 SGHVS and CDR2 FNYEAQ. The germline V and J ends were trimmed by 8 bases and 4 bases, with 26 bases remaining between them. The chain's CDR3 is CASGRGETRGGSETQYF. In DNA, the CDR3 is TGTGCCAGCGGAAGGGGAGAGACCCGGGGAGGCTCAGAGACCCAGTACTTC.

In this sample, this clonotype turned up a few times. This chain links TRBV5-1 with TRBJ1-3; D possibly corresponds to TRBD1 (5 bases). Per germline, CDR1 SGHRS and CDR2 YFSETQ. This CDR3 has 14 residues. V was cut by 5 bases and J by 0 bases, with 9 bases left in between. CDR3 protein: CASRNGGSGNTIYF. CDR3 nucleotides: TGCGCCAGCAGAAATGGGGGCTCTGGAAACACCATATATTTT. Full variable domain (rest looked up from reference TRBV5-1 and TRBJ1-3): KAGVTQTPRYLIKTRGQQVTLSCSPISGHRSVSWYQQTPGQGLQFLFEYFSETQRNKGNFPGRFSGRQFSNSRSEMNVSTLELGDSALYLCASRNGGSGNTIYFGEGSWLTVV.

This clonotype was seen at least ten times. The chain carries TRBV24-1 and TRBJ2-1; 15 bases agree with TRBD2. Trimming removed 4 bases from V and 2 bases from J; junction bases left unmatched: 8. Germline CDR1 and CDR2: KGHDR and SFDVKD. CDR3 size: 19 residues. The CDR3 DNA is TGTGCCACCAGTGAGAGAGTGGGACTAGCGGGGGGAGCCTACAATGAGCAGTTCTTC. This codes for CATSERVGLAGGAYNEQFF.

The chain uses TRBV19 and TRBJ2-3; weak D call: TRBD1 (5 bases). V gave up 5 bases and J gave up 1 base, with 10 bases separating them. Germline loops: CDR1 LNHDA, CDR2 SQIVND (reference sequence). This CDR3 contains 14 residues. The CDR3 reads CASSARQRTDTQYF. In DNA, the CDR3 is TGTGCCAGTAGTGCAAGACAGCGCACAGATACGCAGTATTTT.

The V gene is TRBV29-1, the J gene TRBJ2-7, with 8 bases aligning to TRBD1. CDR1 and CDR2 (germline): SQVTM, ANQGSEA. CDR3 length: 13 residues. V shed 6 bases and J 2 bases; nucleotides not matched to a gene: 6. Here the CDR3 reads CSVRQGPTYEQYF. CDR3 nucleotides: TGCAGCGTCAGACAGGGGCCGACCTACGAGCAGTACTTC.

The chain joins TRBV2 to TRBJ2-3; D gene ambiguous. The CDR3 is 14 residues long. V was trimmed by 5 bases and J by 1 base, leaving 10 bases between them. Germline V lookup: CDR1 SNHLY, CDR2 FYNNEI. CDR3 protein: CASSLGRRTDTQYF. CDR3 DNA: TGTGCCAGCAGTTTAGGAAGACGCACAGATACGCAGTATTTT. The entire variable domain, with the rest obtained from reference TRBV2 and TRBJ2-3, is as follows: EPEVTQTPSHQVTQMGQEVILRCVPISNHLYFYWYRQILGQKVEFLVSFYNNEISEKSEIFDDQFSVERPDGSNFTLKIRSTKLEDSAMYFCASSLGRRTDTQYFGPGTRLTVL.

The chain uses TRBV29-1 and TRBJ2-4, with D perhaps TRBD1 (6 bases). This CDR3 region has 13 residues. Germline V gives CDR1 SQVTM, CDR2 ANQGSEA. V was cut by 7 bases and J by 6 bases, with 16 bases left in between. This CDR3 is CSATTGFGNIQYF. CDR3 nucleotides: TGCAGCGCAACGACAGGTTTTGGAAACATTCAGTACTTC.

The chain recombines TRBV3-1 with TRBJ1-6; the D is unclear. Germline loops: CDR1 LGHDT, CDR2 YNNKEL (reference sequence). The V gene lost 0 bases and the J gene lost 9 bases, with 6 bases spanning the gap. The CDR3 is 13 amino acids. CDR3 sequence: CASSQDAGSPLHF. As DNA, the CDR3 is TGTGCCAGCAGCCAAGATGCGGGTTCACCCCTCCACTTT.

J is TRBJ1-1 and V is TRBV4-1, with D maybe TRBD1 (5 bases). The V end lost 0 bases, the J end lost 5 bases, and 13 bases lay between the germline ends. Germline loops: CDR1 MGHRA, CDR2 YSYEKL. The CDR3 runs 15 residues. The CDR3 coding sequence is TGCGCCAGCAGCCAAGAAGTCACGGGGGGAACTGAAGCTTTCTTT. This encodes CASSQEVTGGTEAFF.

The chain combines TRBV3-1 with TRBJ1-2, with 8 bases matching TRBD1. This CDR3 spans 15 amino acids. In germline, CDR1 is LGHDT, CDR2 YNNKEL (reference sequence). With V trimmed by 1 base and J by 8 bases, 9 bases remained unmatched. The CDR3 is CASSQGGTGLRGYTF. The CDR3 DNA follows: TGTGCCAGCAGCCAAGGGGGGACAGGCCTTCGGGGCTACACCTTC.

This clonotype showed up just a few times. The chain uses TRBV7-2 and TRBJ2-1, with D perhaps TRBD1 or TRBD2 (6 bases each). V was trimmed by 3 bases and J by 6 bases, leaving 21 bases between them. The CDR3 consists of 17 residues. The germline gives CDR1 SGHTA, CDR2 FQGNSA. The CDR3 nucleotides are TGTGCCAGCAGCTTTCTTCCTTCCGGGGGCCCCCGCAATGAGCAGTTCTTC. Translating it yields CASSFLPSGGPRNEQFF.

This chain connects TRBV7-9 to TRBJ2-3; no clear D. Germline lookup yields CDR1 SEHNR and CDR2 FQNEAQ (reference sequence). The CDR3 extends over 16 amino acids. Trimming pared 7 bases from V and 0 bases from J, leaving 17 bases between. CDR3 sequence (DNA): TGTGCCAGCACGGCGTCCTCTTCCCCTAGCACAGATACGCAGTATTTT. It translates to CASTASSSPSTDTQYF.

The V gene is TRBV29-1, the J gene TRBJ2-5; D possibly corresponds to TRBD2 (5 bases). Germline CDR1 and CDR2: SQVTM and ANQGSEA. The CDR3 is 13 residues long. V shed 6 bases and J shed 5 bases, with 16 bases lying between them. The CDR3 DNA reads as TGCAGCGTGACTAACCCGGGCGTGGAGACCCAGTACTTC. It codes for CSVTNPGVETQYF. The full variable domain, in which reference TRBV29-1 and TRBJ2-5 provide the parts outside the CDR3, is SAVISQKPSRDICQRGTSLTIQCQVDSQVTMMFWYRQQPGQSLTLIATANQGSEATYESGFVIDKFPISRPNLTFSTLTVSNMSPEDSSIYLCSVTNPGVETQYFGPGTRLLVL.

This clonotype was observed a handful of times. The chain joins TRBV7-7 to TRBJ2-1; D possibly corresponds to TRBD2 (6 bases). This CDR3 has 17 amino acids. V was pared by 3 bases and J by 6 bases, with 21 bases between. Germline V gene data show CDR1 as SSHAT and CDR2 as FNYEAQ (reference sequence). DNA of the CDR3: TGTGCCAGCAGCTTCAGTGTAGGACTATCCGATTCCAATGAGCAGTTCTTC. This sequence encodes CASSFSVGLSDSNEQFF.

This clonotype came up many times. The chain recombines TRBV7-9 with TRBJ2-2; D could derive from TRBD1 or TRBD2 (5 bases each). The germline V gene encodes CDR1 SEHNR and CDR2 FQNEAQ (reference sequence). The CDR3 length is 15 residues. V gave up 5 bases and J gave up 0 bases, with 10 bases separating them. CDR3 protein: CASSAGTTNTGELFF. In DNA form, the CDR3 reads TGTGCCAGCAGCGCTGGGACGACGAACACCGGGGAGCTGTTTTTT.

This chain joins TRBV7-2 and TRBJ1-2; no reliable D call. The length of the CDR3 is 14 residues. CDR1 and CDR2 (germline): SGHTA, FQGNSA. Trimming pared 4 bases from V and 8 bases from J, leaving 17 bases between. The chain's CDR3 is CASSSAPGVGGYTF. The CDR3, as DNA: TGTGCCAGCAGCTCCGCTCCCGGGGTCGGAGGCTACACCTTC.